This T cell receptor beta chain was sequenced in a study of blood T cells in healthy people across ages (dated by TCRdb to about 2015). A note on the overall study: In model experiments, template switching captured roughly one uniquely barcoded TCR beta cDNA molecule for every two T cells. Four age groups were formed from the donors: young (average roughly 15 years), middle-aged (just under 40), aged (under 70) and long-lived (roughly 81). To avoid experimental bias, donors of different ages were spread randomly across the sequencing lanes. Using deep sequencing normalized with unique cDNA molecular identifiers, the study measured how TCR beta repertoire diversity changes with age. Two additional independent replicas of 1 million unique cDNA reads from the same blood draw were analyzed for two donors (one aged 18 to 30 and one aged 80 or older). Broad study findings and their caveats: Because profiling used bulk unsorted PBMCs, naive and antigen-experienced compartments could not be compared conclusively. The percentage of naive T cells measured by flow cytometry correlated strongly with observed TCR beta diversity. Donor CMV infection status was unknown, potentially confounding age-related changes in expanded clonotypes. Observed TCR beta diversity per million T cells fell roughly linearly with age, and a significant reduction was already apparent by age around 40. Estimates of total diversity based on one million sequenced T cells were regarded as lower bounds and as underestimates. Compared with the aged group, more naive CD4+ T cells, fewer expanded clones and increased TCR diversity were shown by the long-lived group, suggesting age selection.

This clonotype has just a few counts. Its antigen is still unknown. Per-base qualities were not stored, and no clone one base away is much larger. From a lookup of the germline V gene (reference sequence), CDR1 and CDR2 are DFQATT and SNEGSKA. From the cysteine through the phenylalanine, the CDR3 covers 12 amino acids. The DNA shown is the 36-base CDR3, in frame from base 1. V is trimmed back by 6 bases and J by 3 bases, and the junction contains 2 bases that no gene match accounts for. The donors were about 40 Caucasian individuals from Russia, aged 6 to 90 years, who were systemically healthy. Around 10 milliliters of peripheral blood were collected from each donor into EDTA-treated Vacutainer tubes. Ficoll-Paque density-gradient centrifugation was used to isolate PBMCs, with at least 7 million per sample. Trizol reagent was used to extract total RNA from PBMCs, with at least 5 micrograms per sample. For every donor, an aliquot of PBMCs went through flow cytometry to measure the percentages of naive CD45RAhigh/CD27high T cells.

The method was 5' RACE. A second PCR of roughly 6 to 11 cycles was run with a J-beta primer mix and a sample-barcoded 5' primer. A template-switch 5' adaptor carrying 12 random nucleotides introduced a unique molecular identifier onto each TCR beta cDNA molecule. Each sample yielded at least 2.5 million CDR3-containing paired-end reads. First-strand cDNA synthesis was performed from all RNA using the Mint cDNA synthesis kit, with priming by a TRBC-specific oligonucleotide. After uracil-DNA glycosylase treatment, a first 18-cycle PCR used universal primers M1SS and BC2_uni_R on all cDNA. The paper's data handling went like this. Normalization of each sample was performed by random selection of 1 million high-quality reads, each carrying a distinct molecular identifier. Instead of being binned into consensus sequences, reads with shared molecular identifiers were discarded. MiTCR, set to a Q25 quality threshold and the strictest error-elimination algorithm, was used for CDR3 identification, clonotype clustering and error correction. A nonparametric unseen species model with Euler transformation was used to estimate lower-bound total TCR beta diversity. TCRdb itself trimmed the public reads at Q25 with fastp, ran MiXCR and retained productive beta chains. Each record represents a unique CDR3 protein, reported with the most common genes and DNA among its rows. TCRdb assigned the V and J calls; the authors' analysis was not used. Counted in this sample were fewer than 2,000,000 distinct CDR3 sequences; roughly 43% of them appeared once. The ten largest clones add up to 23% of the sample.

The sequenced sample was blood. The sequence was collected from a human donor in good health. Recombination joined TRBV20-1 with TRBJ2-3, and 8 junction bases match TRBD2. The sequenced DNA: TGCAGTGCCGGGACTAGAACAGATACGCAGTATTTT. Its protein reads: CSAGTRTDTQYF.